The 13 T cell receptor beta chains listed next were all sequenced from one sample in a study of blood T cell repertoires in COVID-19. Method: immunoSEQ multiplex PCR; TCRdb's copy keeps in-frame clones and lacks some. Altogether around 72,000 clones are present, roughly 85% being singletons, with the ten largest covering roughly 2%. The material sequenced was peripheral blood. Receptors were obtained from a woman aged 60-75 years with acute or convalescent COVID-19.

The chain uses TRBV20-1 and TRBJ2-5; tentative D call: TRBD2 (5 bases). V lost 7 bases and J lost 3, with 6 bases in between. The CDR3 is 10 amino acids. CDR1 DFQATT and CDR2 SNEGSKA come from the germline V gene (reference sequence). CDR3 nucleotides: TGCAGTGGGGGAGAAGAGACCCAGTACTTC. Protein: CSGGEETQYF.

Written as DNA, the CDR3 is TGTGCCAGCAGCCAAGGAACAGGGGCGATCTCCTACGAGCAGTACTTC. Its translation: CASSQGTGAISYEQYF. The chain employs TRBV3-1 (or the pseudogene TRBV3-2) and TRBJ2-7; 7 bases are shared with TRBD1. The CDR3 contains 16 residues. V lost 1 base to trimming and J lost 0 bases; unmatched junction nucleotides: 6. CDR1 and CDR2 (germline): LGHDT, YNNKEL (reference sequence).

The V gene is TRBV12-3 or TRBV12-4, the J gene TRBJ2-5; a possible D gene is TRBD2 (6 bases). CDR3 size: 13 residues. V was cut by 6 bases and J by 5 bases, with 13 bases left in between. The CDR3 reads CASSRAGRETQYF. CDR3 nucleotide sequence: TGTGCCAGCAGCCGTGCGGGGCGGGAGACCCAGTACTTC.

This chain uses TRBV28 with TRBJ1-2; D not resolved. This CDR3 region has 13 residues. Trimming shortened V by 1 base and J by 6 bases, and 9 bases separated the two germline ends. From germline, CDR1 is MDHEN and CDR2 SYDVKM. CDR3 sequence reads: CASSLYLTDGYTF. The CDR3 DNA reads TGTGCCAGCAGTTTATATCTGACTGATGGCTACACCTTC.

The chain employs TRBV2 and TRBJ2-7, with D hard to call. Trimming stripped 5 bases from V and 1 base from J, with 12 bases between. Germline lookup yields CDR1 SNHLY and CDR2 FYNNEI. This CDR3 has 14 residues. CDR3 residues: CASSQTTSSYEQYF. The CDR3 nucleotides read TGTGCCAGCAGTCAAACGACTTCTTCCTACGAGCAGTACTTC.

The chain recombines TRBV5-1 with TRBJ2-1; D is possibly TRBD2 (5 bases). This CDR3 spans 15 amino acids. Germline CDR1 and CDR2: SGHRS and YFSETQ. Between the trimmed V and J ends, which lost 0 bases and 4 bases, there was a span of 11 bases. CDR3 coding DNA: TGCGCCAGCAGCTTGGGGGCTAGCCGATACAATGAGCAGTTCTTC. This encodes CASSLGASRYNEQFF.

The chain joins TRBV5-1 to TRBJ2-5; possibly TRBD2 for D (6 bases). Trimming pared 3 bases from V and 5 bases from J, leaving 14 bases between. Germline CDR1 and CDR2: SGHRS and YFSETQ. CDR3 length equals 14 residues. For the CDR3, the DNA is TGCGCCAGCAGCTCAGGAGAGCGGGCTGAGACCCAGTACTTC. Protein sequence: CASSSGERAETQYF.

V is TRBV5-1 and J is TRBJ2-1, with D possibly being TRBD2 (5 bases). This CDR3 has 15 amino acids. The germline V and J ends were trimmed by 3 bases and 3 bases, with 13 bases remaining between them. The germline V gene encodes CDR1 SGHRS and CDR2 YFSETQ. The CDR3 bases are TGCGCCAGCAGCTCGCTAGCTGGAATCTACAATGAGCAGTTCTTC. It is translated as CASSSLAGIYNEQFF.

CDR3 region: CSASKGFDQPQHF. In nucleotides, the CDR3 is TGCAGCGCCTCCAAGGGGTTCGATCAGCCCCAGCATTTT. This sequence joins TRBV29-1 and TRBJ1-5; D perhaps matches TRBD1 (5 bases). Trimming shortened V by 7 bases and J by 5 bases, and 15 bases separated the two germline ends. The CDR3 is 13 amino acids. Germline V CDR1 and CDR2: SQVTM, ANQGSEA.

The table lists this clone with a count of one. V is TRBV1 and J is TRBJ2-3; the table's D call, TRBD1, has no DNA check behind it. TRBV1 represents a pseudogene. The CDR3 totals 19 residues. CDR3 sequence: CTSSQRFICPTGGTNTQYF. The CDR3 bases are TGCACCAGCAGCCAACGCTTTATCTGCCCGACAGGGGGCACAAATACGCAGTATTTT.

The chain joins TRBV4-2 to TRBJ2-1; possible D gene TRBD2, 5 bases. In germline, CDR1 is LGHNA, CDR2 YNFKEQ. With 0 bases removed from V and 6 bases from J, the gap between germline ends came to 6 bases. The CDR3 has 13 amino acids. The DNA for the CDR3 is TGTGCCAGCAGCCAAGAAGAGGGCAATGAGCAGTTCTTC. Its translation: CASSQEEGNEQFF.

Concerning this clone itself: Its ends do not fully match the called genes, so a read error is possible. The rearrangement joins TRBV5-6 to TRBJ2-2, with TRBD2 as a possible D gene (5 bases). CDR1 is SGHDT and CDR2 is YYEEEE in the germline V gene. The CDR3 runs 14 residues. CDR3 region: CVSSLRSGTGELFF. The DNA for the CDR3 is TGTGTCAGCAGCTTACGTTCGGGGACCGGGGAGCTGTTTTTT.

The V call is TRBV18, the J call TRBJ1-4; possibly TRBD1 for D (5 bases). The V end lost 6 bases, the J end lost 12 bases, and 14 bases lay between the germline ends. The CDR3 has 12 residues. Germline lookup yields CDR1 KGHSH and CDR2 LQKENI. The CDR3, as DNA: TGTGCCAGCTCCACTCCAGCGGGGGAACTGTTTTTT. It specifies CASSTPAGELFF.